One sample yielded the 26 T cell receptor beta chains listed below, sequenced in a study of response to subunit inactivated influenza vaccine. TCRdb re-called the RT-PCR reads with MiXCR, one entry per CDR3 protein. This table holds about 500,000 distinct CDR3 sequences, about 15% found once. The sequenced sample was CD4+ T cells sorted from PBMCs, obtained approximately 25 months after vaccination. These receptors came from a man in his fifties or sixties who received an inactivated influenza vaccine.

This clonotype was counted between two and nine times. V usage is TRBV5-1 and J usage is TRBJ2-1; TRBD2 aligns across 16 bases. With 4 bases clipped from V and 0 bases from J, the junction kept 7 bases outside the gene matches. The germline V gene encodes CDR1 SGHRS and CDR2 YFSETQ. The CDR3 extends over 19 amino acids. The CDR3 loop is CASSLTGLAGGSSYNEQFF. The CDR3 DNA is TGCGCCAGCAGCCTAACGGGACTAGCGGGGGGGAGCTCCTACAATGAGCAGTTCTTC.

This clonotype came up many times. The junction departs from the called germline gene at one end, perhaps through a read error. This chain links TRBV5-1 with TRBJ2-2; no reliable D call. CDR1 is SGHRS, CDR2 YFSETQ, per germline. The CDR3 extends over 13 amino acids. The DNA for the CDR3 is TGTGCCAGCAGCCTGTATAACACCGGGGAGCTGTTTTTT. As protein: CASSLYNTGELFF. Using reference TRBV5-1 and TRBJ2-2 for the parts outside the CDR3, the full variable domain is KAGVTQTPRYLIKTRGQQVTLSCSPISGHRSVSWYQQTPGQGLQFLFEYFSETQRNKGNFPGRFSGRQFSNSRSEMNVSTLELGDSALYLCASSLYNTGELFFGEGSRLTVL.

This clonotype has just a few counts. CDR3 sequence reads: CASRVMGSDEQYF. CDR3 coding DNA: TGCGCCAGCAGGGTTATGGGTTCCGACGAGCAGTACTTC. The V call is TRBV5-1, the J call TRBJ2-7; no reliable D call. This CDR3 has 13 residues. The V gene lost 5 bases and the J gene lost 5 bases, with 14 bases spanning the gap. Germline assignment: CDR1 SGHRS and CDR2 YFSETQ.

The chain combines TRBV20-1 with TRBJ2-1, with D possibly called TRBD1 or TRBD2 (6 bases each). The CDR3 covers 13 residues. Looked up from germline, CDR1 is DFQATT and CDR2 is SNEGSKA (reference sequence). Trimming took 2 bases from V and 7 from J, leaving 12 bases between them. The CDR3 loop reads CSARKGGRNEQFF. For the CDR3, the DNA is TGCAGTGCTAGAAAGGGGGGTAGGAATGAGCAGTTCTTC.

This clonotype appeared a few times. V usage is TRBV28 and J usage is TRBJ2-7; TRBD2 matches at 10 bases. Germline V CDR1 and CDR2: MDHEN, SYDVKM. There are 16 residues in the CDR3. The V segment lost 6 bases and the J segment 2 bases; nucleotides outside the gene matches: 10. For the CDR3, the DNA is TGTGCCAGCAGCCCTACCTCCCTAGCGGGAGCCTACGAGCAGTACTTC. Encoded protein: CASSPTSLAGAYEQYF.

V usage is TRBV29-1 and J usage is TRBJ2-3, with a tentative D call TRBD2 (5 bases). The germline gives CDR1 SQVTM, CDR2 ANQGSEA. V lost 6 bases, J lost 2 bases, and 12 bases lay in between. The CDR3 has 13 residues. In DNA, the CDR3 is TGCAGCGTGGAGCGGAGTTTCACAGATACGCAGTATTTT. Protein: CSVERSFTDTQYF.

This clonotype was seen more than once but under ten times. The V and J genes are TRBV20-1 and TRBJ1-5; D is possibly TRBD1 (5 bases). The germline V gene encodes CDR1 DFQATT and CDR2 SNEGSKA (reference sequence). The ends were cut back, 5 bases at V and 3 bases at J, with 17 bases in the middle. The CDR3 runs to 15 residues. As DNA, the CDR3 is TGCAGTGCTCCGTCCCGGCAGGGCCTCAATCAGCCCCAGCATTTT. Translation gives CSAPSRQGLNQPQHF.

J is TRBJ1-1 and V is TRBV7-2, with D possibly being TRBD1 (5 bases). Per germline, CDR1 SGHTA and CDR2 FQGNSA. The CDR3 extends over 15 amino acids. V shed 5 bases and J shed 1 base, with 14 bases lying between them. The CDR3 here is CASSQGTTRNTEAFF. The DNA of the CDR3 is TGTGCCAGCAGCCAGGGCACTACTAGGAACACTGAAGCTTTCTTT. The full variable domain, its missing parts supplied by reference TRBV7-2 and TRBJ1-1, is GAGVSQSPSNKVTEKGKDVELRCDPISGHTALYWYRQSLGQGLEFLIYFQGNSAPDKSGLPSDRFSAERTGGSVSTLTIQRTQQEDSAVYLCASSQGTTRNTEAFFGQGTRLTVV.

This clonotype was seen many times. This chain links TRBV2 with TRBJ1-1, with D unresolved. The CDR3 consists of 15 residues. CDR1 and CDR2 (germline): SNHLY, FYNNEI. V lost 1 base to trimming and J lost 1 base, with 10 bases between them. The CDR3 region has the DNA TGTGCCAGCAGTGAAGAAGGAGTTTCGAACACTGAAGCTTTCTTT. It encodes CASSEEGVSNTEAFF.

CDR3 region: CASSAPGRANEAFF. The CDR3 DNA is TGTGCCAGCAGCGCCCCGGGACGGGCAAATGAAGCTTTCTTT. The chain employs TRBV5-4 and TRBJ1-1, with TRBD1 as a possible D gene (5 bases). The CDR3 loop spans 14 amino acids. The germline V and J ends were trimmed by 4 bases and 7 bases, with 17 bases remaining between them. Germline CDR1 is SGHNT and CDR2 is YYREEE (reference sequence).

The V gene is TRBV20-1, the J gene TRBJ2-3, with 7 nucleotides matching TRBD1. The ends lost 6 bases at V and 3 bases at J; junction bases unmatched: 9. The germline V gene encodes CDR1 DFQATT and CDR2 SNEGSKA (reference sequence). CDR3 length equals 14 residues. The CDR3 DNA sequence: TGCAGTGCGCGACCGACAGGGTTTACAGATACGCAGTATTTT. Translated: CSARPTGFTDTQYF.

This clonotype was counted only a few times. Germline is not matched at one junction end, which may reflect a read error. V is TRBV20-1 and J is TRBJ2-5, with 11 bases fitting TRBD2. Per the germline V gene, CDR1 is DFQATT and CDR2 is SNEGSKA (reference sequence). The CDR3 has 14 residues. CDR3 bases: TGCAGTACTAGAAGACTAGCGGGGCAAGAGACCCAGTACTTC. Amino acid sequence: CSTRRLAGQETQYF.

This clonotype has a count of ten or more. J is TRBJ2-5 and V is TRBV28; a possible D gene is TRBD2 (5 bases). Looked up from germline, CDR1 is MDHEN and CDR2 is SYDVKM. The CDR3 runs to 13 residues. V lost 3 bases and J lost 9, with 14 bases in between. CDR3 amino acids: CASSLGRTWAQYF. The CDR3 DNA sequence: TGTGCCAGCAGTTTGGGTCGGACTTGGGCCCAGTACTTC.

The chain combines TRBV7-2 with TRBJ2-7; maybe TRBD1 (6 bases). Deletions cut 5 bases from V and 2 bases from J, with 16 bases between. The CDR3 is 15 amino acids. Germline loops: CDR1 SGHTA, CDR2 FQGNSA. The CDR3 region is CASSLQGEEAYEQYF. In DNA form, the CDR3 reads TGTGCCAGCAGCCTACAGGGCGAGGAGGCCTACGAGCAGTACTTC.

This clonotype was seen more than once but under ten times. The chain couples TRBV20-1 to TRBJ1-6; D is possibly TRBD1 (6 bases). Trimming removed 0 bases from V and 8 bases from J, with 11 bases in between. Germline CDR1 is DFQATT and CDR2 is SNEGSKA (reference sequence). The CDR3 totals 14 residues. The CDR3 sequence: CSARDRDNDSPLHF. The CDR3 DNA reads TGCAGTGCTAGAGATAGGGACAATGATTCACCCCTCCACTTT.

There are a few counts of this clonotype. The chain combines TRBV18 with TRBJ1-2, with 9 bases matching TRBD1. Per the germline V gene, CDR1 is KGHSH and CDR2 is LQKENI. V was pared by 5 bases and J by 6 bases, with 7 bases of the junction left unmatched. CDR3 size: 14 residues. The DNA for the CDR3 is TGTGCCAGCTCAAAGACCGGACAGGGGAATGGCTACACCTTC. It translates to CASSKTGQGNGYTF.

This clonotype was picked up one time. The V gene is TRBV7-2, the J gene TRBJ2-7; possibly TRBD2 for D (6 bases). The germline V and J ends were trimmed by 1 base and 11 bases, with 15 bases remaining between them. The CDR3 contains 13 residues. Germline CDR1 is SGHTA and CDR2 is FQGNSA. For the CDR3, the DNA is TGTGCCAGCAGCTTAGTGCAAGCCGGGGAGGAGTACTTC. Encoded protein: CASSLVQAGEEYF. Using reference TRBV7-2 and TRBJ2-7 for the parts outside the CDR3, the full variable domain is GAGVSQSPSNKVTEKGKDVELRCDPISGHTALYWYRQSLGQGLEFLIYFQGNSAPDKSGLPSDRFSAERTGGSVSTLTIQRTQQEDSAVYLCASSLVQAGEEYFGPGTRLTVT.

V usage is TRBV5-1 and J usage is TRBJ1-1; unclear D gene. V shed 4 bases and J shed 7 bases, with 8 bases lying between them. From germline, CDR1 is SGHRS and CDR2 YFSETQ. This CDR3 spans 11 amino acids. In nucleotides, the CDR3 is TGCGCCAGCAGCGCGGAGGGTGAAGCTTTCTTT. Protein sequence: CASSAEGEAFF. Full variable domain (rest looked up from reference TRBV5-1 and TRBJ1-1): KAGVTQTPRYLIKTRGQQVTLSCSPISGHRSVSWYQQTPGQGLQFLFEYFSETQRNKGNFPGRFSGRQFSNSRSEMNVSTLELGDSALYLCASSAEGEAFFGQGTRLTVV.

Many counts were recorded for this clonotype. The gene calls are TRBV5-6 and TRBJ2-7, with TRBD1 matching over 9 bases. In germline, CDR1 is SGHDT, CDR2 YYEEEE. J lost 2 bases, V lost 3 bases, and 6 bases had no gene match. The CDR3 has 15 residues. This CDR3 reads CASSSTGGLPYEQYF. CDR3 nucleotides: TGTGCCAGCAGCTCAACAGGGGGCCTCCCCTACGAGCAGTACTTC.

The sample holds a few counts of this clonotype. The J gene is TRBJ1-1, the V gene TRBV5-4, with 8 bases fitting TRBD1. Germline loops: CDR1 SGHNT, CDR2 YYREEE (reference sequence). The CDR3 covers 14 residues. The trim removed 7 bases at V and 3 bases at J, leaving 8 bases unmatched. CDR3 DNA: TGTGCCAGCGGCAGGGGGCTTGGCGACACTGAAGCTTTCTTT. Protein sequence: CASGRGLGDTEAFF.

This clonotype turned up a few times. CDR3 DNA sequence: TGTGCCAGCAGCCGGAACGTTGGCATCACTGAAGCTTTCTTT. This encodes CASSRNVGITEAFF. This chain joins TRBV3-1 and TRBJ1-1; no reliable D call. The germline gives CDR1 LGHDT, CDR2 YNNKEL (reference sequence). V was cut by 4 bases and J by 4 bases, with 13 bases left in between. The CDR3 spans 14 residues.

The gene calls are TRBV13 and TRBJ2-1, with 13 nucleotides matching TRBD2. CDR3 size: 17 residues. V trimming: 0 bases; J trimming: 2 bases; junction bases outside the gene matches: 1. Germline V gene data show CDR1 as PRHDT and CDR2 as FYEKMQ (reference sequence). CDR3 nucleotides: TGTGCCAGCAGCTTAGGACTAGCGGGGGGGCCCTACAATGAGCAGTTCTTC. Protein sequence: CASSLGLAGGPYNEQFF.

This clonotype has only a few counts. The chain uses TRBV24-1 and TRBJ2-3; D not certain. Trimming took 3 bases from V and 3 from J, leaving 12 bases between them. This CDR3 spans 15 amino acids. The V gene's germline CDR1 is KGHDR and CDR2 SFDVKD. In DNA form, the CDR3 reads TGTGCCACCAGTGATGCCTCATTGGTGACAGATACGCAGTATTTT. Encoded protein: CATSDASLVTDTQYF.

The chain carries TRBV12-5 and TRBJ2-7, with D possibly being TRBD1 (6 bases). The V and J ends lost 2 bases and 2 bases respectively, with 13 bases between them. The CDR3 has 15 amino acids. From germline, CDR1 is LGHNT and CDR2 FRNRAP. The CDR3 DNA reads TGTGCTAGTGGTTTGTTGCTGGGGGCCGCCTACGAGCAGTACTTC. The encoded protein is CASGLLLGAAYEQYF.

This clonotype was counted only a few times. The V gene is TRBV12-3 or TRBV12-4, the J gene TRBJ2-3; 12 positions agree with TRBD2. The CDR3 contains 15 residues. The V and J ends lost 6 bases and 2 bases, in that order; junction bases with no gene match: 3. This chain's CDR3 is CASRRTSGDTDTQYF. The CDR3 DNA sequence: TGTGCCAGCAGACGGACTAGCGGGGACACAGATACGCAGTATTTT.

In its sample, this clonotype was seen a few times. The V call is TRBV7-9, the J call TRBJ2-7; maybe TRBD1 (5 bases). This CDR3 contains 15 residues. Between the trimmed V and J ends, which lost 7 bases and 7 bases, there was a span of 23 bases. Per germline, CDR1 SEHNR and CDR2 FQNEAQ (reference sequence). This CDR3 is CASTQTGQGRWEQYF. The CDR3 DNA sequence: TGTGCCAGCACCCAGACCGGGCAGGGCCGGTGGGAGCAGTACTTC.